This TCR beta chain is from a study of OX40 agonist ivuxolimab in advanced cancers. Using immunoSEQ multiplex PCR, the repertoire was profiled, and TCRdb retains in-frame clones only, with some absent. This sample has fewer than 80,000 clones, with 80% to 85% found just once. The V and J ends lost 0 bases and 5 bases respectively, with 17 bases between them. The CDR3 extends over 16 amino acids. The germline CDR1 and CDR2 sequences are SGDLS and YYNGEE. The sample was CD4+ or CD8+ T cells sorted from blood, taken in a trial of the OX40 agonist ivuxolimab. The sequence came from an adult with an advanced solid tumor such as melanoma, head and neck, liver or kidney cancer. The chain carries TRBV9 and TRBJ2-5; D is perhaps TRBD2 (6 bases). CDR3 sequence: CASSVGVNGGRETQYF. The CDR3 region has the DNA TGTGCCAGCAGCGTAGGCGTGAACGGGGGAAGGGAGACCCAGTACTTC.